The clone carrying this TCR beta chain showed up just once. Germline CDR1 reads MNHEY; CDR2 reads SMNVEV (reference sequence). V was shortened by 3 bases and J by 6 bases, with 14 bases between the two germline ends. CDR3 length equals 14 residues. This specimen comes from a study of cytomegalovirus exposure and HLA in healthy donors. The PCR employed 60 Vbeta primers together with 13 Jbeta primers. The table came from immunoSEQ multiplex PCR; TCRdb's copy has only in-frame clones and leaves some out. This repertoire shows 180,000 or so clones, approximately 84% found once; its top ten account for less than 1.5%.

This rearrangement joins TRBV27 to TRBJ1-2; the D gene is possibly TRBD1 (5 bases). This receptor was identified in a girl between 10 and 17 years old in good health and CMV-seropositive. The material sequenced was PBMCs. The CDR3 protein is CASSFARETNGYTF. Written as DNA, the CDR3 is TGTGCCAGCAGTTTTGCCAGGGAAACGAATGGCTACACCTTC.